This TCR beta chain was obtained from a study of molecular identifiers for immune sequencing clone quantification. Findings and limits, study-wide: Barcode collisions between identical TCR molecules could shrink estimates of highly expanded clone sizes.

On this clonotype itself: As yet, its antigen is unknown.

With V trimmed by 1 base and J by 7 bases, 6 bases remained unmatched. The CDR3 is 16 amino acids. CDR1 is MGHRA, CDR2 YSYEKL, per germline. The use of previously described methods and listed TCR primers produced the bulk TCR libraries. TCRdb independently ran MiXCR on the PCR reads; one entry per CDR3 protein. This table has approximately 8,000 distinct CDR3 sequences, 35% appearing once. The sample was naive CD8+ T cells from blood, with Jurkat cell RNA spiked in. Described subset: FACS-sorted CD8+CD4-CCR7+CD45RA+ naive T cells. The chain links TRBV4-1 to TRBJ2-2; 10 bases map to TRBD2. The source of this sequence is a human donor in good health. Some libraries in this study had Jurkat cell RNA spiked in. CDR3 bases: TGCGCCAGCAGCCAAGGTACTAGCGGGACGGTCGGGGAGCTGTTTTTT. Translation: CASSQGTSGTVGELFF.